Listed below are T cell receptor beta chains from one sample, sequenced in a study of blood T cell repertoires in COVID-19. The repertoire was sequenced with immunoSEQ multiplex PCR; TCRdb's copy has only in-frame clones and lacks some. The profile shows approximately 210,000 clones, roughly 80% of them singletons. Material for sequencing was peripheral blood. The receptors were gathered from a man between 60 and 75 years old with COVID-19, enrolled during active disease. CDR3s include the opening cysteine and the closing phenylalanine or tryptophan. A D gene is named only where the DNA matches it firmly.

v_call	d_call	cdr3_length	cdr3_aa
TRBV12-3/TRBV12-4	NA	13	CASTRRENYGYTF
TRBV5-1	TRBD1	15	CASSPQTGGADTQYF
TRBV27	TRBD1	16	CASSLRGQGLFYEQYF
TRBV24-1	NA	14	CATGSTGNTGELFF
TRBV27	TRBD2	16	CASSSPGTSGRNEQFF
TRBV7-9	TRBD1	14	CASTRNQGGRGYTF
TRBV27	TRBD2	16	CASRDGRAGGRETQYF
TRBV9	NA	16	CASSVDPGYGANVLTF
TRBV11-2	NA	13	CASSLAGSETQYF
TRBV6-5	NA	16	CASSYLRPGRNYGYTF
TRBV6-5	NA	13	CASIEAGNTEAFF
TRBV5-8	NA	15	CASRVPGPRNTEAFF
TRBV3-1/TRBV3-2	TRBD1	13	CASSQTRGNRAFF
TRBV27	NA	15	CTSSMTQGTSNEQFF
TRBV2	NA	14	CASRLGGTNEKLFF
TRBV6-5	TRBD1	16	CASSYSAGTGAGELFF
TRBV30	NA	11	CAWTRELEQYF
TRBV9	TRBD1	19	CASSVNPEGTGVYTGELFF
TRBV4-2	NA	17	CASSRLEAVSSYNEQFF
TRBV7-3	TRBD1	13	CASSPQGGETQYF
TRBV19	NA	16	CASSSRRGPTGNEQFF
TRBV5-4	TRBD1	15	CASSSRDRASYGYTF
TRBV3-1/TRBV3-2	NA	13	CASSPGQFYGYTF